These 7 T cell receptor gamma chains were sequenced from one sample in a study of γδ T cells in repeated Plasmodium falciparum infection. TCRdb re-called clones from the multiplex PCR reads using CATT. Here the sample spans 25,000 to 35,000 gamma-chain clones, approximately 1.5% being singletons. Vgamma9/Vdelta2+ and Vdelta2-negative gammadelta T cells were flow-sorted from PBMC for bulk sequencing. The specimen sequenced was gamma-delta T cells from blood. These receptor sequences come from a pool of human donors (malaria-infected and uninfected, not separated).

This clone was detected only a few times. A far larger clone lies a single base away; this is likely a read error. Other DNA variants within this sample encode the same CDR3. This chain connects TRGV5 to TRGJ1 or TRGJ2. No J segment appears in TCRdb, so it was assigned here by matching the sequence to germline. This CDR3 contains 13 residues. CDR1 and CDR2 (germline): VINAFY, YDVSNSKD. CDR3 sequence reads: CATWDRLAYKKLF. The DNA for the CDR3 is TGTGCCACTTGGGACAGGCTGGCCTATAAGAAACTCTTT.

There are a few counts of this clone. The TCRdb protein, from a much larger clone, departs from this DNA's translation at residue 3, likely by read error; the protein shown derives from the DNA. The J gene is TRGJP1, the V gene TRGV4. This CDR3 spans 11 amino acids. CDR1 and CDR2 (germline): EGSTGY, YDSYTSSV. V dropped 12 bases and J dropped 8; count of bases not matched to a gene: 9. The CDR3 is CAPRRGWFKIF. The CDR3 DNA sequence: TGTGCCCCCCGCCGGGGTTGGTTCAAGATATTT.

In its sample, this clone was seen many times. The mismatch at residue 9 between this DNA's translation and the TCRdb protein of a much larger clone likely reflects a read error; the protein shown is translated from the DNA. This chain links TRGV9 with TRGJP. TCRdb is silent on the J gene; assignment here came from matching the DNA to germline. Germline V lookup: CDR1 GITISATS, CDR2 ISYDGTV (reference sequence). This CDR3 is 17 amino acids long. The CDR3 region is CALWEVKQGLGKKIKVF. CDR3 in DNA: TGTGCCTTGTGGGAGGTGAAGCAAGGGTTGGGCAAAAAAATCAAGGTATTT.

As for this clone: The protein in TCRdb stems from a much larger clone and differs at residue 5 from this DNA's translation, likely a read error; here the protein is translated from the DNA. J is TRGJ1 or TRGJ2 and V is TRGV5. In the absence of a J gene in TCRdb, the DNA was matched to germline to assign it here. Germline-derived CDR1 and CDR2 are VINAFY and YDVSNSKD. The CDR3 has 13 residues. The CDR3 nucleotides read TGTGCCACCTGGGGCAGGCGTGTTGATAAGAAACTCTTT. Its translation is CATWGRRVDKKLF.

This clone has more than one count but fewer than ten. TCRdb assigns this DNA the protein of a much larger clone, which departs from its translation at residue 5; this likely reflects a read error, and the protein shown comes from translating the DNA. The chain joins TRGV4 to TRGJ1 or TRGJ2. This CDR3 spans 13 amino acids. Germline V gives CDR1 EGSTGY, CDR2 YDSYTSSV. The CDR3 region is CATWGGTNYKKLF. In nucleotides, the CDR3 is TGTGCCACCTGGGGTGGGACTAACTATAAGAAACTCTTT.

This clone occurred a few times. The translation of this DNA and the TCRdb protein of a much larger clone differ at residue 8, probably owing to a read error; the protein shown here is translated from the DNA. The same CDR3 arises from other DNA sequences in this sample as well. This rearrangement joins TRGV9 to TRGJ1 or TRGJ2. TCRdb records no J gene; here it was assigned by comparing the DNA to germline. This CDR3 has 14 residues. The germline V gene encodes CDR1 GITISATS and CDR2 ISYDGTV (reference sequence). V lost 3 bases and J lost 3; bases outside the gene matches: 8. Here the CDR3 DNA reads TGTGCCTTGTGGGAGCCTCGAACTTATTATAAGAAACTCTTT. Its protein product is CALWEPRTYYKKLF.

This clone was picked up many times. It differs at one base from a far larger clone, so likely a read error. This specimen includes other DNA sequences encoding the same CDR3. The J gene is TRGJ1 or TRGJ2, the V gene TRGV9. Germline matching of the DNA provided the J gene here, since TCRdb leaves it blank. V gave up 5 bases and J gave up 3 bases; unmatched junction bases: 7. The CDR3 loop spans 13 amino acids. Germline assignment: CDR1 GITISATS and CDR2 ISYDGTV (reference sequence). CDR3 nucleotide sequence: TGTGCCTTGTGGGGCCAGAGTTATTATAAGAAACTCTTT. Its protein product is CALWGQSYYKKLF.